This TCR beta chain derives from a study of T cells in Graves' hyperthyroidism and ophthalmopathy. CDR3 length: 15 residues. Germline CDR1 is LNHDA and CDR2 is SQIVND (reference sequence). About this clonotype itself: At one of its ends the junction is not consistent with the germline gene, which may arise from a read error.

TCR beta CDR3 region amplification was performed from RNA transcripts. The HTBI set primed first-round TCR CDR3 RT-PCR. In TCRdb, the multiplex PCR reads were re-called with MiXCR into one record per CDR3 protein. This sample has about 640,000 distinct CDR3 sequences; around 21% occur once, and the top ten carry 30% to 40%. The sample was blood. This TCR was recovered from a man in his thirties or forties with Graves' ophthalmopathy. The chain has TRBV19 and TRBJ1-5; 8 bases fit TRBD1. CDR3 DNA: TGTGCCAGTAGCCGGACAGGGCTGGACAATCGGCCCCAGCATTTT. Protein product: CASSRTGLDNRPQHF.